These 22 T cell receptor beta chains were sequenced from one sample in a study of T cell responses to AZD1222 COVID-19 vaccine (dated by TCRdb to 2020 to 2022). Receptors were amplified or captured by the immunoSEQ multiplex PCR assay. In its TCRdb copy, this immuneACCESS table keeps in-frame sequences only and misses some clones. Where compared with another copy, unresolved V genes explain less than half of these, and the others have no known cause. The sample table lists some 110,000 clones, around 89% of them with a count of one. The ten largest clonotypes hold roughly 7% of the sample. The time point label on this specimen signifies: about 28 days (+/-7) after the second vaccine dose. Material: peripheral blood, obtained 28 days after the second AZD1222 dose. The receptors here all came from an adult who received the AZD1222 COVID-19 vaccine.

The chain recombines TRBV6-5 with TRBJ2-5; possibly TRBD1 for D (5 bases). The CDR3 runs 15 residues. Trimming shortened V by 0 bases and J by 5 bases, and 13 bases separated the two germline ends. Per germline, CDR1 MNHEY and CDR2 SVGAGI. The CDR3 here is CASSYSQGVGETQYF. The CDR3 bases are TGTGCCAGCAGTTACTCTCAGGGTGTCGGGGAGACCCAGTACTTC.

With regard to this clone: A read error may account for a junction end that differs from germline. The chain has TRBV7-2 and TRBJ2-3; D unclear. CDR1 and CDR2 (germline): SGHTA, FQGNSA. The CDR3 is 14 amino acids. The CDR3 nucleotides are TGTGCCTGCAGAGAACCGGGTAGCACAGATACGCAGTATTTT. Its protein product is CACREPGSTDTQYF.

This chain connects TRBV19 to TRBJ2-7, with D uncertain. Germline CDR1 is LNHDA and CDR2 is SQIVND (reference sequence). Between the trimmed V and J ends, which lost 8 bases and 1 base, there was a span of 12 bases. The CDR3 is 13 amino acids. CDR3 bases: TGTGCCAGTTCACAGCTCAAATCCTACGAGCAGTACTTC. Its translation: CASSQLKSYEQYF.

The CDR3 region has the DNA TGCGCCAGCAGCCAAGCGGCTAGCGGGAGGCCCTCCTACGAGCAGTACTTC. This sequence encodes CASSQAASGRPSYEQYF. This rearrangement joins TRBV4-3 to TRBJ2-7, with 11 bases aligning to TRBD2. Trimming at V came to 1 base and at J to 0 bases, leaving 5 bases not matched to a gene. This CDR3 contains 17 residues. The germline CDR1 and CDR2 sequences are LGHNA and YSLEER.

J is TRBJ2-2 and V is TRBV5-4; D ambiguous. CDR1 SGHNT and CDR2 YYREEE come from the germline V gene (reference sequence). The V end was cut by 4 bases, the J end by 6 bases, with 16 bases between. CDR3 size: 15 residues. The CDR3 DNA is TGTGCCAGCAGCCAACTGACCGTTGAGGCCGGGGAGCTGTTTTTT. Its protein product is CASSQLTVEAGELFF.

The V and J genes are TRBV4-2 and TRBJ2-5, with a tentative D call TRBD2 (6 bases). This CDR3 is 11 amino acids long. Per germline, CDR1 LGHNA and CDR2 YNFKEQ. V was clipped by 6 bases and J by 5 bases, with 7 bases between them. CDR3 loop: CASRRGETQYF. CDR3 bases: TGTGCCAGCAGACGGGGGGAGACCCAGTACTTC.

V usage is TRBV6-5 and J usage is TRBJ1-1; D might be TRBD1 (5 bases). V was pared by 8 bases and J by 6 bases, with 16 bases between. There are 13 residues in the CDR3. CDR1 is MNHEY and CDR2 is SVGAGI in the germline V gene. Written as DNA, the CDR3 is TGTGCCAGCTCCAATGCAGGGAAAGCTGAAGCTTTCTTT. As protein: CASSNAGKAEAFF.

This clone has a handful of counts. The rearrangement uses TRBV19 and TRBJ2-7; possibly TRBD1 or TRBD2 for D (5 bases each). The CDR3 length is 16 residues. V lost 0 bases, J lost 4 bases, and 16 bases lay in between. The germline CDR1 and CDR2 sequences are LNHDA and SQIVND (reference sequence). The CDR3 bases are TGTGCCAGTAGTATAGACGGGACGGGTAGGTGGTACGAGCAGTACTTC. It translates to CASSIDGTGRWYEQYF.

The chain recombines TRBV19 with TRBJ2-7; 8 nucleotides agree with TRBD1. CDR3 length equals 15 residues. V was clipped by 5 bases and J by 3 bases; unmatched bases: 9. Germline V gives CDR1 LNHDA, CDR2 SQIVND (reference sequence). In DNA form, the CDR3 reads TGTGCCAGTAGTTTCTGGACAGGGACAAGCTACGAGCAGTACTTC. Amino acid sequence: CASSFWTGTSYEQYF.

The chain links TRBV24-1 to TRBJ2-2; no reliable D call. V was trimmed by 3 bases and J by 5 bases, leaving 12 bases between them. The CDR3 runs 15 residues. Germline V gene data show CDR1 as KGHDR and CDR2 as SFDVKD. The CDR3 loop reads CATSDPRSMTGELFF. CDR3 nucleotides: TGTGCCACCAGTGATCCTCGTTCGATGACCGGGGAGCTGTTTTTT.

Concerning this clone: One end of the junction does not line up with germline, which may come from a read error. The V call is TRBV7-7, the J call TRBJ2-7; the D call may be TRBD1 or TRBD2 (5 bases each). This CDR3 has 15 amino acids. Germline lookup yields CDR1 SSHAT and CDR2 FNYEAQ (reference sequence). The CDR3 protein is CASSLGWGRENEQYF. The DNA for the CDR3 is TGTGCTAGCAGCCTAGGATGGGGGAGAGAAAACGAGCAGTACTTC.

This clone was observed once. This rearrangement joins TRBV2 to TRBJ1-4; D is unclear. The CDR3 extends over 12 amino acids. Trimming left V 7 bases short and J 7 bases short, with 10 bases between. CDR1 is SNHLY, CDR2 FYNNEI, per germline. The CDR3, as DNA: TGTGCCAGCACCTACCAGAGTGAAAAACTGTTTTTT. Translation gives CASTYQSEKLFF.

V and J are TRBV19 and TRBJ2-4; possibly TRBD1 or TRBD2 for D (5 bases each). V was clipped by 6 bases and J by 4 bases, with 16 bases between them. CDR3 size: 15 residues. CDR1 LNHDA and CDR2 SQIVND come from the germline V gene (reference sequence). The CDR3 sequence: CASSSWDGRKNIQYF. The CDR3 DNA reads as TGTGCCAGTAGCTCCTGGGACGGAAGAAAAAACATTCAGTACTTC.

In nucleotides, the CDR3 is TGTGCCAGCAGTGATGGCCGCAGATATGGCTACACCTTC. It is translated as CASSDGRRYGYTF. This rearrangement joins TRBV2 to TRBJ1-2; no definite D call. The CDR3 loop spans 13 amino acids. Trimming shortened V by 3 bases and J by 5 bases, and 10 bases separated the two germline ends. Germline V gene data show CDR1 as SNHLY and CDR2 as FYNNEI.

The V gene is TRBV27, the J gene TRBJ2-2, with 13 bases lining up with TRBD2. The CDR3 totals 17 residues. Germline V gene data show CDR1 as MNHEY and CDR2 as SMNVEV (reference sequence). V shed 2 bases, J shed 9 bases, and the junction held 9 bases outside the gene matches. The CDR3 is CASSLLGLAGLGRELFF. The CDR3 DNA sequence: TGTGCCAGCAGTTTACTGGGACTAGCGGGGCTGGGGCGGGAGCTGTTTTTT.

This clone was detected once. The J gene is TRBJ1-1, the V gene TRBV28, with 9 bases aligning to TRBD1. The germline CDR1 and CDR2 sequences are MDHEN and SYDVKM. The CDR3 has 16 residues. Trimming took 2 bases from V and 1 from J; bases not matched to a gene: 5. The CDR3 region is CASSLGTGRRNTEAFF. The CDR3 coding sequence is TGTGCCAGCAGTTTAGGGACAGGGAGAAGGAACACTGAAGCTTTCTTT.

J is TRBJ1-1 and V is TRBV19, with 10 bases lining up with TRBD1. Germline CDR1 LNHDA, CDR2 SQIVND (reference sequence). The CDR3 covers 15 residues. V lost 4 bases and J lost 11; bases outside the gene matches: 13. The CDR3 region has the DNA TGTGCCAGTAGTAGCCGACAGGGGGCTGAAGCGGGCGCTTTCTTT. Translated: CASSSRQGAEAGAFF. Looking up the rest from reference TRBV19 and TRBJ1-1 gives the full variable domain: DGGITQSPKYLFRKEGQNVTLSCEQNLNHDAMYWYRQDPGQGLRLIYYSQIVNDFQKGDIAEGYSVSREKKESFPLTVTSAQKNPTAFYLCASSSRQGAEAGAFFGQGTRLTVV.

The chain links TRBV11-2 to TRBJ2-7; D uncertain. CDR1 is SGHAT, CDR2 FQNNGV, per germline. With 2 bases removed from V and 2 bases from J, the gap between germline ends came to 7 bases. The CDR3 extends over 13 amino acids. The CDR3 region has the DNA TGTGCCAGCAGCTTACTCAGCGCCTACGAGCAGTACTTC. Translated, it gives CASSLLSAYEQYF. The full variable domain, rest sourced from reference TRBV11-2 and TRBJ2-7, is EAGVAQSPRYKIIEKRQSVAFWCNPISGHATLYWYQQILGQGPKLLIQFQNNGVVDDSQLPKDRFSAERLKGVDSTLKIQPAKLEDSAVYLCASSLLSAYEQYFGPGTRLTVT.

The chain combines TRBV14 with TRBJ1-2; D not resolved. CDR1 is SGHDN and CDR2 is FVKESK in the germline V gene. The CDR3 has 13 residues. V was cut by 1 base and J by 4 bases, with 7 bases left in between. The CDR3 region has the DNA TGTGCCAGCAGCCAAGGGGCCCTCTATGGCTACACCTTC. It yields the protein CASSQGALYGYTF.

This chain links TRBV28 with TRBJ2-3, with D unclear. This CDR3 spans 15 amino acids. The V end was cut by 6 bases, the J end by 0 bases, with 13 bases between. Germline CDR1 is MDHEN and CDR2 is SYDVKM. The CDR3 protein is CASRGLESSTDTQYF. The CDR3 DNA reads TGTGCCAGCAGGGGTTTGGAGAGCAGCACAGATACGCAGTATTTT.

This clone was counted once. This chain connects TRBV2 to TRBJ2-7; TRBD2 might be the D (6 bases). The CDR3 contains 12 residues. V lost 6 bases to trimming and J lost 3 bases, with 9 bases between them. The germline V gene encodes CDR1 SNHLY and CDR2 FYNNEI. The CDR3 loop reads CASRLGGYEQYF. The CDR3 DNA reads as TGTGCCAGCAGGTTGGGGGGCTACGAGCAGTACTTC.

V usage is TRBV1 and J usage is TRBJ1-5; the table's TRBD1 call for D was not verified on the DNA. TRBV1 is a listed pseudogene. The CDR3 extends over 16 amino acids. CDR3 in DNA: TGCACCAGCAGCCAACCGGACAGGGTAGGCAATCAGCCCCAGCATTTT. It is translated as CTSSQPDRVGNQPQHF.